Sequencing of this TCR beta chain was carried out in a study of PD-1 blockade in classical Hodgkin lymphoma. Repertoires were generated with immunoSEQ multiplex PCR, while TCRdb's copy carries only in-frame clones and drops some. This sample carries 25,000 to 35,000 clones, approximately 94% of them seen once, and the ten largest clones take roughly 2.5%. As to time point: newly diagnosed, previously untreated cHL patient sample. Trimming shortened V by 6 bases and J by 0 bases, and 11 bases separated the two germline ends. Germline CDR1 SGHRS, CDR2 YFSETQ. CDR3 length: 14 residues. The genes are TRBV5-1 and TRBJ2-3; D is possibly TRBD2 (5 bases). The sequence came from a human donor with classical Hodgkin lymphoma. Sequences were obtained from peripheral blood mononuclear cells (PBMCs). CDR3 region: CASKRVTSTDTQYF. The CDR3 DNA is TGCGCCAGCAAGAGGGTAACTAGCACAGATACGCAGTATTTT.